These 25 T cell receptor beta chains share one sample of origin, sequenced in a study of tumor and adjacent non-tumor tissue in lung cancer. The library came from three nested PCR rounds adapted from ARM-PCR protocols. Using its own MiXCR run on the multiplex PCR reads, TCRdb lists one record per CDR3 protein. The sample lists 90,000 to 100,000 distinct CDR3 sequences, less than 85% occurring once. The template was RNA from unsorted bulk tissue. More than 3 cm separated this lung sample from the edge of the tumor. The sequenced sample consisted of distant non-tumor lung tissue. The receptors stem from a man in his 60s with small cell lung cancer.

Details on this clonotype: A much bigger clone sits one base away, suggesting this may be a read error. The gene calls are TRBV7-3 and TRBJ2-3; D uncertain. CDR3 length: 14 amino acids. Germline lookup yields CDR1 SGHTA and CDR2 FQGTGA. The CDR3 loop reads CASILGPYTDTQYF. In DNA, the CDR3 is TGTGCCAGCATCTTAGGACCGTACACAGATACGCAGTATTTT.

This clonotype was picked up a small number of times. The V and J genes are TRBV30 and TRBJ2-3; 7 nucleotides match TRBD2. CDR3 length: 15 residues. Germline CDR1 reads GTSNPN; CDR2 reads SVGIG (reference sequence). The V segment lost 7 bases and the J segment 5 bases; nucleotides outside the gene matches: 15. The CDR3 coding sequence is TGTGCCTTCGAGATGATCAGCGGGATAGTAGATACGCAGTATTTT. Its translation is CAFEMISGIVDTQYF. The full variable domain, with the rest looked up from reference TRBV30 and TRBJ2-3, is SQTIHQWPATLVQPVGSPLSLECTVEGTSNPNLYWYRQAAGRGLQLLFYSVGIGQISSEVPQNLSASRPQDRQFILSSKKLLLSDSGFYLCAFEMISGIVDTQYFGPGTRLTVL.

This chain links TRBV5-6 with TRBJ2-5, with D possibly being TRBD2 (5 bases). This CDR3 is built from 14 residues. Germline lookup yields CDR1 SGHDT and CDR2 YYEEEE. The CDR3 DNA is TGTCCTAGCAGCCCTGAGGAAGACCAAGAGACCCAGTACTTC. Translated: CPSSPEEDQETQYF.

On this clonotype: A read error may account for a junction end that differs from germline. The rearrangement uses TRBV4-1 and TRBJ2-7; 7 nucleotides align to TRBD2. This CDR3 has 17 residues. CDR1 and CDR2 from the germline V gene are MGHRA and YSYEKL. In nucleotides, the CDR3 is TGCACCAGCAGCCAAGCCATGAGCGGGACGGACTCCTACGAGCAGTACTTC. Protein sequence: CTSSQAMSGTDSYEQYF.

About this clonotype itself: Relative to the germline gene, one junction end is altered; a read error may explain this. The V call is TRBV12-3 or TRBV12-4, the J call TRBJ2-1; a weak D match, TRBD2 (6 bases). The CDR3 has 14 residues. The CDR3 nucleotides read TGTGCCAGCAATTTAGCCGGGAGCGCTAATGAGCAGCTCTTC. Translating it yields CASNLAGSANEQLF.

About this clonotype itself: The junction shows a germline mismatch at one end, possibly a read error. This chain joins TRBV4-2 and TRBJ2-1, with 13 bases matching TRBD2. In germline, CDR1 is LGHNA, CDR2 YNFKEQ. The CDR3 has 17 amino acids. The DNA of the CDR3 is TGTGCCAGCAACCAAGATACGGGGACTAGCGGGAAGGATGAGCAGTTCTTC. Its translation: CASNQDTGTSGKDEQFF.

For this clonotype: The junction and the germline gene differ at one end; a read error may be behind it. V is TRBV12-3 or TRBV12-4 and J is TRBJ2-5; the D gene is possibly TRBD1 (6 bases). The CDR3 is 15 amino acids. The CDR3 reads CASSPYIRGQETQYF. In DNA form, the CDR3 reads TGTGCCAGCAGTCCCTATATCAGGGGACAAGAGACTCAGTACTTC.

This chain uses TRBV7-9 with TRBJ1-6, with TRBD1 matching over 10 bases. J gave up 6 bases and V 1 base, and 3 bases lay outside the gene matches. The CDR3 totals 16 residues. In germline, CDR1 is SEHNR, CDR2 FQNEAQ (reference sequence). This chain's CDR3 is CASSLGTGGLNSPLHF. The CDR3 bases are TGTGCCAGCAGCTTAGGGACAGGGGGTCTTAATTCACCCCTCCACTTT.

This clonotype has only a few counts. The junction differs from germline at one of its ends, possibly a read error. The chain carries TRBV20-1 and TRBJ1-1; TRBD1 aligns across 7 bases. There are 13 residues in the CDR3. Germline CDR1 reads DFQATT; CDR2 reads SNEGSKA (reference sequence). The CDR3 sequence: CNASKGARTEAFF. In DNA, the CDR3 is TGCAATGCTTCGAAGGGGGCGAGGACTGAGGCTTTCTTT.

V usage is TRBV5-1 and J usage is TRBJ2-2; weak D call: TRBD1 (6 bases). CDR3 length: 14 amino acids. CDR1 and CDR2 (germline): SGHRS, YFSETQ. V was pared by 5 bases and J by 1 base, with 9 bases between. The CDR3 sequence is CASRGTQNTGELFF. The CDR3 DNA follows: TGCGCCAGCAGAGGGACACAGAACACCGGGGAGCTGTTTTTT.

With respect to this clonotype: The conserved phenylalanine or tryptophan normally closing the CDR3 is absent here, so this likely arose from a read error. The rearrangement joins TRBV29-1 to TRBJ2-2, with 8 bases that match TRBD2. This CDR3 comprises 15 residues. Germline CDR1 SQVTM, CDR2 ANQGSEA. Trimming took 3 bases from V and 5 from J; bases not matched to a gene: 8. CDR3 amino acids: CSVDVSGGWTGELFY. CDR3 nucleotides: TGCAGCGTTGATGTGTCGGGAGGGTGGACCGGGGAGCTGTTTTAT.

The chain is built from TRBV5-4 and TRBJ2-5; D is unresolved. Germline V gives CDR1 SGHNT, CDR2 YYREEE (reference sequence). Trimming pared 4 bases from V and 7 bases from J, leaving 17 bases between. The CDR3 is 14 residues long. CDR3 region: CASSPVGNVGTQYF. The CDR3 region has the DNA TGTGCCAGCAGCCCCGTTGGAAACGTCGGGACCCAGTACTTC.

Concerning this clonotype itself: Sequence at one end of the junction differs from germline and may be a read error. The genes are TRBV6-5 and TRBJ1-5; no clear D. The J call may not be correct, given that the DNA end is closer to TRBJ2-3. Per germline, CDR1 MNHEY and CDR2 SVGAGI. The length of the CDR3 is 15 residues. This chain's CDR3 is CASIPTQYSNLPQYF. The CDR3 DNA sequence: TGTGCAAGCATTCCAACCCAGTATAGCAATCTGCCCCAGTATTTT.

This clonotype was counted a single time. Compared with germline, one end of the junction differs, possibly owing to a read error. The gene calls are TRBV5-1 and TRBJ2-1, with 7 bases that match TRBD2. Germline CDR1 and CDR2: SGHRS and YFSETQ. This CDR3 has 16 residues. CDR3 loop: CASSLYGGSSYNEQLF. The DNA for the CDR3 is TGCGCCAGCAGCTTGTACGGGGGGAGCTCCTACAATGAGCAACTCTTC. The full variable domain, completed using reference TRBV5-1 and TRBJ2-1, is KAGVTQTPRYLIKTRGQQVTLSCSPISGHRSVSWYQQTPGQGLQFLFEYFSETQRNKGNFPGRFSGRQFSNSRSEMNVSTLELGDSALYLCASSLYGGSSYNEQLFGPGTRLTVL.

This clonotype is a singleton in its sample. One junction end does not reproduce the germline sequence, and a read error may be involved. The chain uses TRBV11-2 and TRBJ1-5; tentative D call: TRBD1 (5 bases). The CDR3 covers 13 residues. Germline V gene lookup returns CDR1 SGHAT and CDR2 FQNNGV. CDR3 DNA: TGTGCAAGCAGCTTAGACTGGGGCCAGCCTCAGCATTTT. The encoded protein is CASSLDWGQPQHF.

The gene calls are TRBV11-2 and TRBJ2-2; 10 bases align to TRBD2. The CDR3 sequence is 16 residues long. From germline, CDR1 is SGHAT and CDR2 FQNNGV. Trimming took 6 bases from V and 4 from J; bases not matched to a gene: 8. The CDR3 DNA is TGTGCCAGCAGGGTGCCTAGCGGGAGTTGCACCGGGGAGCTGTTTTTT. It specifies CASRVPSGSCTGELFF. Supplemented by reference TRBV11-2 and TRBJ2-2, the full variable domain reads EAGVAQSPRYKIIEKRQSVAFWCNPISGHATLYWYQQILGQGPKLLIQFQNNGVVDDSQLPKDRFSAERLKGVDSTLKIQPAKLEDSAVYLCASRVPSGSCTGELFFGEGSRLTVL.

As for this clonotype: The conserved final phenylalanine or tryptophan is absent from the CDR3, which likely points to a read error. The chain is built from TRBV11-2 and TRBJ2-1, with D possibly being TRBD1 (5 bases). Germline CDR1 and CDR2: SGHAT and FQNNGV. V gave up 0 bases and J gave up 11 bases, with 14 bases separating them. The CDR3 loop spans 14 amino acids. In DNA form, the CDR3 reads TGTGCCAGCAGCTTAGAGGCAGGGTTGGAACAGCAGTTCCTC. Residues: CASSLEAGLEQQFL.

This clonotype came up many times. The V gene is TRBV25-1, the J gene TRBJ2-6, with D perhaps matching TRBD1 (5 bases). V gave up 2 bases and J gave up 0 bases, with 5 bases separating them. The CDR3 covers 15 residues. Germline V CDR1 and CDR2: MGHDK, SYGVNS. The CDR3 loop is CASSERGSGANVLTF. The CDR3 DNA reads TGTGCCAGCAGTGAAAGGGGCTCTGGGGCCAACGTCCTGACTTTC.

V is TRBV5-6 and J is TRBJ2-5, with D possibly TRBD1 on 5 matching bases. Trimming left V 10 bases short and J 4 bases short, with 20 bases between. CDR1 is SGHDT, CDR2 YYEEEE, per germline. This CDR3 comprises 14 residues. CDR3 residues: CADSLLLQVETQYF. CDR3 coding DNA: TGTGCCGACAGCTTACTTTTACAGGTAGAGACCCAGTACTTC. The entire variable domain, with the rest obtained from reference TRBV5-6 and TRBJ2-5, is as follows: DAGVTQSPTHLIKTRGQQVTLRCSPKSGHDTVSWYQQALGQGPQFIFQYYEEEERQRGNFPDRFSGHQFPNYSSELNVNALLLGDSALYLCADSLLLQVETQYFGPGTRLLVL.

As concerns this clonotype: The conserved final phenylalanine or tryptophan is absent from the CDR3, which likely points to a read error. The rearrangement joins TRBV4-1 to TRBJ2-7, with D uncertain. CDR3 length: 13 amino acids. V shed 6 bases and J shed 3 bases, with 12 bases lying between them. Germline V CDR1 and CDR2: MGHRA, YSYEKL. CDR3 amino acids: CASSFDLLYEQYL. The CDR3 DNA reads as TGCGCCAGCAGTTTCGACTTACTCTACGAGCAGTACCTC.

The CDR3 sequence: CASSTYHLQHF. The CDR3 DNA is TGTGCCAGCAGCACTTATCATCTCCAGCATTTT. The rearrangement links TRBV11-3 to TRBJ1-5; no clear D gene. The V end was cut by 5 bases, the J end by 12 bases, with 11 bases between. Germline V gene sequence: CDR1 SGHNT, CDR2 YENEEA. The CDR3 has 11 amino acids.

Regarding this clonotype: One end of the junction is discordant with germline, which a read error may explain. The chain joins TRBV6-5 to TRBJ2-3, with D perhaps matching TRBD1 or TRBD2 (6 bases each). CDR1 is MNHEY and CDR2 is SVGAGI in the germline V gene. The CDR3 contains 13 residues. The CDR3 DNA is TGTGTCAGCAGTTTCGGGGGCACAGATGCGCAGTATTTT. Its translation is CVSSFGGTDAQYF.

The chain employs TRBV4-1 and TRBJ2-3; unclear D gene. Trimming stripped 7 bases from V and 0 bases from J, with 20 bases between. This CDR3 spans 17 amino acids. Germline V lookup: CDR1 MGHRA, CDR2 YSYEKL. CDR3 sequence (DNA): TGCGCCAGCAACCTCCCAGCCCTCCGGGCTAGCACAGATACGCAGTATTTT. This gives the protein CASNLPALRASTDTQYF.

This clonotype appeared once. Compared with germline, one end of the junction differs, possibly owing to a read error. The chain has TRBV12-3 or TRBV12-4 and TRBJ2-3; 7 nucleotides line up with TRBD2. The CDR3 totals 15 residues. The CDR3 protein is CARSLYRGDADTQYF. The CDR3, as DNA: TGTGCCAGGAGTTTATATCGGGGGGACGCGGATACGCAGTATTTT.

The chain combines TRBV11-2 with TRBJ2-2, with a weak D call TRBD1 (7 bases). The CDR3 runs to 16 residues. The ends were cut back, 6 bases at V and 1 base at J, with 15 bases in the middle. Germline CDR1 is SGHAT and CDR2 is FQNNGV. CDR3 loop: CASSGFQGGNTGELFF. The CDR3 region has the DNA TGTGCCAGCAGTGGATTCCAGGGGGGGAACACCGGGGAGCTGTTTTTT.